This is a list of T cell receptor beta chains from one sample in a study of cytomegalovirus exposure and HLA in healthy donors. The method was immunoSEQ multiplex PCR; TCRdb's version includes in-frame clones alone and lacks a portion of them. The sample has over 100,000 clones, 70% seen once. The material sequenced was PBMCs. These TCRs come from a man aged 25-40 years in good health and CMV-seropositive. CDR3s include the opening cysteine and the closing phenylalanine or tryptophan. Each record gives: J gene, D gene, V gene, CDR3 length, clone size, CDR3 DNA, CDR3 protein. The D gene is left open where the match is weak. Size is stated for part of the rows, as once, few or many counts, or as a class when the clone is expanded.

J gene: TRBJ2-2
D gene: .
V gene: TRBV7-3
CDR3 length: 16
clone size: .
CDR3 DNA: TGTGCCAGCAGCACGCCGGCGGGTGCGAACACCGGGGAGCTGTTTTTT
CDR3 protein: CASSTPAGANTGELFF

J gene: TRBJ1-1
D gene: TRBD1
V gene: TRBV5-1
CDR3 length: 15
clone size: once
CDR3 DNA: TGCGCCAGCAGCCCTCGCGGACAGGGGGAGACTGAAGCTTTCTTT
CDR3 protein: CASSPRGQGETEAFF

J gene: TRBJ1-4
D gene: TRBD1
V gene: TRBV18
CDR3 length: 15
clone size: few
CDR3 DNA: TGTGCCAGCTCACCTTTTAGGGACAGGGGGAAAAAACTGTTTTTT
CDR3 protein: CASSPFRDRGKKLFF

J gene: TRBJ1-1
D gene: .
V gene: TRBV21-1
CDR3 length: 17
clone size: .
CDR3 DNA: TGTGCCAGCAGCAAAGCGCTTTCGGGACACCGAAACACTGAAGCTTTCTTT
CDR3 protein: CASSKALSGHRNTEAFF

J gene: TRBJ1-1
D gene: TRBD1
V gene: TRBV19
CDR3 length: 13
clone size: .
CDR3 DNA: TGTGCCAGTAACTACAGGGGGTACACTGAAGCTTTCTTT
CDR3 protein: CASNYRGYTEAFF

J gene: TRBJ1-1
D gene: .
V gene: TRBV7-9
CDR3 length: 14
clone size: .
CDR3 DNA: TGTGCCAGCAGCTTACAGCCAGGGGACACTGAAGCTTTCTTT
CDR3 protein: CASSLQPGDTEAFF

J gene: TRBJ1-1
D gene: .
V gene: TRBV20-1
CDR3 length: 11
clone size: few
CDR3 DNA: TGCAGCTTACAGGTGAACACTGAAGCTTTCTTT
CDR3 protein: CSLQVNTEAFF

J gene: TRBJ1-2
D gene: .
V gene: TRBV30
CDR3 length: 14
clone size: once
CDR3 DNA: TGTGCCTGGGATGAGGGAAGAGGATCCTATGGCTACACCTTC
CDR3 protein: CAWDEGRGSYGYTF

J gene: TRBJ2-2
D gene: .
V gene: TRBV5-4
CDR3 length: 15
clone size: few
CDR3 DNA: TGTGCCAGCAGCTTGGACCATCGGGACACCGGGGAGCTGTTTTTT
CDR3 protein: CASSLDHRDTGELFF

J gene: TRBJ2-2
D gene: TRBD1
V gene: TRBV27
CDR3 length: 16
clone size: few
CDR3 DNA: TGTGCCAGCAGTTACTCGACAGGGGCCAACACCGGGGAGCTGTTTTTT
CDR3 protein: CASSYSTGANTGELFF

J gene: TRBJ2-3
D gene: TRBD2
V gene: TRBV7-3
CDR3 length: 18
clone size: .
CDR3 DNA: TGTGCCAGCAGCTTAGAGGACGGGCTAGCGGGGGGGCAAGATACGCAGTATTTT
CDR3 protein: CASSLEDGLAGGQDTQYF

J gene: TRBJ2-3
D gene: .
V gene: TRBV7-9
CDR3 length: 14
clone size: once
CDR3 DNA: TGTGCCACCTCGGGGAGACCCTACTATGATACGCAGTATTTT
CDR3 protein: CATSGRPYYDTQYF

J gene: TRBJ2-3
D gene: .
V gene: TRBV10-2
CDR3 length: 12
clone size: .
CDR3 DNA: TGCGCCAGCACTAGCGCTGGAGATACGCAGTATTTT
CDR3 protein: CASTSAGDTQYF

J gene: TRBJ2-3
D gene: TRBD2
V gene: TRBV4-2
CDR3 length: 15
clone size: .
CDR3 DNA: TGTGCCAGCAGCCCACGTAGCGGGGGGACAGATACGCAGTATTTT
CDR3 protein: CASSPRSGGTDTQYF

J gene: TRBJ2-3
D gene: TRBD1
V gene: TRBV29-1
CDR3 length: 12
clone size: .
CDR3 DNA: TGCAGCGTTGAAGAGTTTGGACAGGTGGGGGATTTT
CDR3 protein: CSVEEFGQVGDF

J gene: TRBJ1-6
D gene: .
V gene: TRBV5-4
CDR3 length: 15
clone size: .
CDR3 DNA: TGTGCCAGCAGCTTGCGAGACCGAGGGAATTCACCCCTCCACTTT
CDR3 protein: CASSLRDRGNSPLHF

J gene: TRBJ2-1
D gene: TRBD2
V gene: TRBV30
CDR3 length: 16
clone size: few
CDR3 DNA: TGTGCCTGGAGCCTTAGATGGCTAGCGGGGTCCAATGAGCAGTTCTTC
CDR3 protein: CAWSLRWLAGSNEQFF

J gene: TRBJ1-3
D gene: .
V gene: TRBV19
CDR3 length: 15
clone size: .
CDR3 DNA: TGTGCCACCAATGGGGACATAGCATTTCGAAACACCATATATTTT
CDR3 protein: CATNGDIAFRNTIYF

J gene: TRBJ1-2
D gene: .
V gene: TRBV7-9
CDR3 length: 13
clone size: once
CDR3 DNA: TGTGCCAGCAGCCTCGGGGACATCTATGGCTACACCTTC
CDR3 protein: CASSLGDIYGYTF

J gene: TRBJ2-5
D gene: TRBD2
V gene: TRBV30
CDR3 length: 17
clone size: once
CDR3 DNA: TGTGCCTGGGCACTTAATAGCGGGGGGCGGTGGGAAGAGACCCAGTACTTC
CDR3 protein: CAWALNSGGRWEETQYF

J gene: TRBJ1-1
D gene: .
V gene: TRBV5-1
CDR3 length: 16
clone size: once
CDR3 DNA: TGCGCCAGCAGCTTGCACCCAGGGGATGTGAACACTGAAGCTTTCTTT
CDR3 protein: CASSLHPGDVNTEAFF

J gene: TRBJ2-1
D gene: TRBD2
V gene: TRBV5-1
CDR3 length: 15
clone size: .
CDR3 DNA: TGCGCCAGCAGTCTAGCGGGGGCCCAAGGCAATGAGCAGTTCTTC
CDR3 protein: CASSLAGAQGNEQFF

J gene: TRBJ1-2
D gene: .
V gene: TRBV29-1
CDR3 length: 15
clone size: once
CDR3 DNA: TGCAGCGTCACCCGGGGTAGAGGTACGACTATAGGCTACACCTTC
CDR3 protein: CSVTRGRGTTIGYTF

J gene: TRBJ2-1
D gene: TRBD1
V gene: TRBV6-1
CDR3 length: 17
clone size: .
CDR3 DNA: TGTGCCAGCAGTGAAAGTGCAGGGGGTACCTCCTACAATGAGCAGTTCTTC
CDR3 protein: CASSESAGGTSYNEQFF

J gene: TRBJ2-7
D gene: .
V gene: TRBV19
CDR3 length: 13
clone size: few
CDR3 DNA: TGTGCCAGTAGTATAGGGCACTCCTACGAGCAGTACTTC
CDR3 protein: CASSIGHSYEQYF

J gene: TRBJ2-1
D gene: TRBD1
V gene: TRBV27
CDR3 length: 15
clone size: .
CDR3 DNA: TGTGCCAGCAGTCTCATTTCAGGGACAGTCAATGAGCAGTTCTTC
CDR3 protein: CASSLISGTVNEQFF

J gene: TRBJ2-3
D gene: TRBD1
V gene: TRBV7-2
CDR3 length: 14
clone size: .
CDR3 DNA: TGTGCCAGCAGCTCCGCGACAGGGCCGACCAGGCAGTATTTT
CDR3 protein: CASSSATGPTRQYF

J gene: TRBJ1-4
D gene: .
V gene: TRBV23-1
CDR3 length: 16
clone size: .
CDR3 DNA: TGCGCCAGCAGTCAATCGAAGGCGGGGATTTGGGAAAAACTGTTTTTT
CDR3 protein: CASSQSKAGIWEKLFF

J gene: TRBJ1-5
D gene: TRBD1
V gene: TRBV27
CDR3 length: 18
clone size: .
CDR3 DNA: TGTGCCAGCAGTTTACTCGGCAACAGGGGGCTCAGCAATCAGCCCCAGCATTTT
CDR3 protein: CASSLLGNRGLSNQPQHF

J gene: TRBJ1-2
D gene: TRBD1
V gene: TRBV30
CDR3 length: 13
clone size: .
CDR3 DNA: TGTGCCTGGAGTGTACAGGGGGGCTATGGCTACACCTTC
CDR3 protein: CAWSVQGGYGYTF

J gene: TRBJ2-5
D gene: .
V gene: TRBV27
CDR3 length: 14
clone size: once
CDR3 DNA: TGTGCCAGCAGTTTCCGTTTGGAGCAAGAGACCCAGTACTTC
CDR3 protein: CASSFRLEQETQYF

J gene: TRBJ2-3
D gene: .
V gene: TRBV28
CDR3 length: 12
clone size: .
CDR3 DNA: TGTGCCAGCAGTTTCGCCGGGGATACGCAGTATTTT
CDR3 protein: CASSFAGDTQYF

J gene: TRBJ1-1
D gene: TRBD1
V gene: TRBV5-1
CDR3 length: 14
clone size: few
CDR3 DNA: TGCGCCAGCAGCGGACAGGTGGAGAACACTGAAGCTTTCTTT
CDR3 protein: CASSGQVENTEAFF

J gene: TRBJ2-3
D gene: .
V gene: TRBV2
CDR3 length: 15
clone size: .
CDR3 DNA: TGTGCCAGCAGTGAGGGACTTCCAACCACAGATACGCAGTATTTT
CDR3 protein: CASSEGLPTTDTQYF

J gene: TRBJ2-2
D gene: .
V gene: TRBV19
CDR3 length: 16
clone size: once
CDR3 DNA: TGTGCCAGTAGTCTAAGAGGACAGCCTCACACCGGGGAGCTGTTTTTT
CDR3 protein: CASSLRGQPHTGELFF

J gene: TRBJ1-1
D gene: TRBD1
V gene: TRBV28
CDR3 length: 15
clone size: .
CDR3 DNA: TGTGCCAGCACCACTACTGGACAGGGGGCAACTGAAGCTTTCTTT
CDR3 protein: CASTTTGQGATEAFF

J gene: TRBJ2-1
D gene: TRBD1
V gene: TRBV7-2
CDR3 length: 14
clone size: .
CDR3 DNA: TGTGCCAGCAGCCGGGACAGGGCCTACAATGAGCAGTTCTTC
CDR3 protein: CASSRDRAYNEQFF